This TCR beta chain was captured by sequencing in a study of blood T cell repertoires in COVID-19. Whole-study context: Samples representing acute and convalescent COVID-19 were sourced from the United States, Italy and Spain. T cells, B-cell-depleted T cells, or PBMCs supplied cDNA or gDNA.

Per the germline V gene, CDR1 is SGDLS and CDR2 is YYNGEE. Trimming cost V 7 bases and J 4 bases, with 11 bases left between them. The CDR3 spans 12 residues. In the authors' methods: Quantification of nucleated cells was approximated via reference gene primer amplification. Produced via immunoSEQ multiplex PCR; TCRdb's table is partial and in-frame only. The V and J calls and clone size are taken from that table; D and trimming were inferred from the DNA. In the table there are approximately 670,000 clones, over 80% of which are singletons. Sequencing used peripheral blood. This clonotype originated in a woman younger than 30 with acute or convalescent COVID-19. J is TRBJ1-2 and V is TRBV9, with a tentative D call TRBD1 (6 bases). The CDR3 sequence is CASSGQLYGYTF. The CDR3 DNA reads as TGTGCCAGCTCTGGACAGCTCTATGGCTACACCTTC.